The clone carrying this TCR beta chain was detected a few times. What it binds is not known. The sample belongs to a study of T cell repertoires in cytomegalovirus infection. For the study at large: Indications came from public TCR beta signatures; they pointed to CMV infection and to a matching HLA type. Study-wide results and caveats: Clonotype analysis showed dominance of the ex vivo response by HLA-C-restricted CMV-specific TCR beta clonotypes. Identification of carriers of CMV plus the relevant HLA was achieved through cumulative public TCR beta family frequency.

V was trimmed by 5 bases and J by 6 bases, leaving 15 bases between them. Looked up from germline, CDR1 is MNHEY and CDR2 is SMNVEV (reference sequence). This CDR3 contains 14 residues. Each CDR3 protein gets one entry after TCRdb re-called the reads with MiXCR. The table has about 150,000 distinct CDR3 sequences, over 25% seen once. The clonotype originates from a human donor in good health (CMV status not recorded). Some clones in this sample may be carry-over from other donors' samples. The genes are TRBV27 and TRBJ2-3, with D perhaps TRBD1 (5 bases). The material sequenced was CD8+ T cells from cultured PBMCs, taken from culture after CMV antigen stimulation. Here the CDR3 reads CASSHSRVSDTQYF. The CDR3 nucleotides read TGTGCCAGCAGTCATTCCAGGGTTTCGGATACGCAGTATTTT.